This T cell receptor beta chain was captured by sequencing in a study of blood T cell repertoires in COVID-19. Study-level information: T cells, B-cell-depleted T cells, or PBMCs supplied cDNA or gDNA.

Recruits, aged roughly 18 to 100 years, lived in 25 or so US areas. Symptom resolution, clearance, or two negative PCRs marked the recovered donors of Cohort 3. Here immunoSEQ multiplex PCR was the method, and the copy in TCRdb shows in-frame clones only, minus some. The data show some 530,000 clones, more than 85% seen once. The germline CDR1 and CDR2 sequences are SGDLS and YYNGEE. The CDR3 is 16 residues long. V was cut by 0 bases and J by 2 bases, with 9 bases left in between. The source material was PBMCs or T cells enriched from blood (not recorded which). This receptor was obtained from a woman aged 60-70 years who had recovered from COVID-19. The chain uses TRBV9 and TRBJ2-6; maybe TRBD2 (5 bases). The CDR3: CASSVERGAGANVLTF. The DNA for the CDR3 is TGTGCCAGCAGCGTAGAACGGGGTGCTGGGGCCAACGTCCTGACTTTC.